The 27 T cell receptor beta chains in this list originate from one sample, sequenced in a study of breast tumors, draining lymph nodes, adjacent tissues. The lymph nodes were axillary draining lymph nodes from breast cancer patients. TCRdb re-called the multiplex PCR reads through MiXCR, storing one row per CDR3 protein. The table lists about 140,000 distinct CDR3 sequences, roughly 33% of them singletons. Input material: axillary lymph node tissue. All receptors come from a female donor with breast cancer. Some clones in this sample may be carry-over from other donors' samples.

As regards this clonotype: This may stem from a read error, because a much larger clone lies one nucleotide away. CDR3 bases: TGTGCCGGCAGTCACTCGTCTTGGGAGACCCAGTACTTC. This translates into CAGSHSSWETQYF. V is TRBV6-6 and J is TRBJ2-5, with D uncertain. CDR3 size: 13 residues. Germline V gene sequence: CDR1 MNHNY, CDR2 SVGAGI (reference sequence).

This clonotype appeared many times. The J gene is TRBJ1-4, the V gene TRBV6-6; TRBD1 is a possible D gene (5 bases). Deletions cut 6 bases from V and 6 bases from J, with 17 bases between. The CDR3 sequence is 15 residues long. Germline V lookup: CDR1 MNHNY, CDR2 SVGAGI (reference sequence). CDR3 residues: CASRSAGTSYEKLFF. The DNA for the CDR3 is TGTGCCAGCAGGTCAGCCGGGACCTCTTATGAAAAACTGTTTTTT.

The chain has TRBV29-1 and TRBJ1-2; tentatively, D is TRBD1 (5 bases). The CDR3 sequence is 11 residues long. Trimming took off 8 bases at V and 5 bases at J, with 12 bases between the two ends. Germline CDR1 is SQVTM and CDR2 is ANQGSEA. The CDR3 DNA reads TGCAGCTCAGGGCATGAATATGGCTACACCTTC. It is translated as CSSGHEYGYTF.

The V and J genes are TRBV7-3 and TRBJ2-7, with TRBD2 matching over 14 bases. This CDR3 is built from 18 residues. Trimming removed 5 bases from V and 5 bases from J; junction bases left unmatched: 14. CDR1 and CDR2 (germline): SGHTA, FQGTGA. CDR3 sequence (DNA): TGTGCCAGCAGCGCCCACCGCACGACTAGCGGGGGGGCCCACGAGCAGTACGTC. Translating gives CASSAHRTTSGGAHEQYV.

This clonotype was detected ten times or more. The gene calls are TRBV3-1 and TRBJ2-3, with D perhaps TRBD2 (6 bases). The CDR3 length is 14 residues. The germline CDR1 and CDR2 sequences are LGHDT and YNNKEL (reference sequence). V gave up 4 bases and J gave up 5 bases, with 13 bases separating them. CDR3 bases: TGTGCCAGCAGCCTCAGACTAGATGGAGATACGCAGTATTTT. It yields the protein CASSLRLDGDTQYF.

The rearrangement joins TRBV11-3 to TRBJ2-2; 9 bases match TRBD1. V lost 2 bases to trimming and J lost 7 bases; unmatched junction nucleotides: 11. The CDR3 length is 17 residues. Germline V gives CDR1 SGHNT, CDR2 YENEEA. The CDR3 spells CASSLCKGTGKIGELFF. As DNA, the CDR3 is TGTGCCAGCAGCTTATGTAAAGGGACAGGGAAGATCGGGGAGCTGTTTTTT.

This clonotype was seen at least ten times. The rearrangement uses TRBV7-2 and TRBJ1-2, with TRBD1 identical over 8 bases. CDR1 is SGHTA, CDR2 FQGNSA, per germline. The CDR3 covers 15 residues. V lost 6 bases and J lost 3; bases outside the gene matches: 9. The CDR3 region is CASRPGGVVYYGYTF. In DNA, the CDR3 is TGTGCCAGCAGACCAGGGGGCGTAGTTTACTATGGCTACACCTTC.

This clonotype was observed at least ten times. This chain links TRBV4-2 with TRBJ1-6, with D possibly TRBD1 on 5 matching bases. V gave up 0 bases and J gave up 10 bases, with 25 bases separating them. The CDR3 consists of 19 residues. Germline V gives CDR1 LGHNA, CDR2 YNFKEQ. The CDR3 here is CASSQERVGGTSPGSPLHF. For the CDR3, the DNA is TGTGCCAGCAGCCAAGAACGGGTGGGGGGGACCTCCCCGGGGTCACCCCTCCACTTT.

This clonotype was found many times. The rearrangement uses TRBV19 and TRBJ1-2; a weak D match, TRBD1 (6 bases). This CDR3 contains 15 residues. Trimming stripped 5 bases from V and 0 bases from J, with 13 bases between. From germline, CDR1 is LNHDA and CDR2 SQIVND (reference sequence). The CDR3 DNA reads TGTGCCAGTAGTCGGGACACAGTGGCTAACTATGGCTACACCTTC. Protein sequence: CASSRDTVANYGYTF. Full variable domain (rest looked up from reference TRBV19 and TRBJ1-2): DGGITQSPKYLFRKEGQNVTLSCEQNLNHDAMYWYRQDPGQGLRLIYYSQIVNDFQKGDIAEGYSVSREKKESFPLTVTSAQKNPTAFYLCASSRDTVANYGYTFGSGTRLTVV.

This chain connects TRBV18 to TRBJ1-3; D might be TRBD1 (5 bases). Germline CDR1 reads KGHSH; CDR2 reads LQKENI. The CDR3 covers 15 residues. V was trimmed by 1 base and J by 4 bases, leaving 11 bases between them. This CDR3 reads CASSPLGTSGNTIYF. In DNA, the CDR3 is TGTGCCAGCTCACCACTCGGGACTAGCGGAAACACCATATATTTT.

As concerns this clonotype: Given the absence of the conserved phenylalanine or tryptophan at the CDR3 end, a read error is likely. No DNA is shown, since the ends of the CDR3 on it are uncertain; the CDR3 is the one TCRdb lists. The CDR3 spells CASSLTPPGLAGAKKNT. This chain connects TRBV7-6 to TRBJ2-5; TRBD2, the table's D call, lacks a check against the DNA. CDR1 and CDR2 from the germline V gene are SGHVS and FNYEAQ. The CDR3 length is 17 residues, termini included.

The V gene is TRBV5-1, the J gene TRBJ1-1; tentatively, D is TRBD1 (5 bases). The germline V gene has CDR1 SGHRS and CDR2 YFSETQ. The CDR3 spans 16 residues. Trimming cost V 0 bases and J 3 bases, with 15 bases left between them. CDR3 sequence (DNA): TGCGCCAGCAGCTTGGATTTTAGGGGCTTGCACACTGAAGCTTTCTTT. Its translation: CASSLDFRGLHTEAFF.

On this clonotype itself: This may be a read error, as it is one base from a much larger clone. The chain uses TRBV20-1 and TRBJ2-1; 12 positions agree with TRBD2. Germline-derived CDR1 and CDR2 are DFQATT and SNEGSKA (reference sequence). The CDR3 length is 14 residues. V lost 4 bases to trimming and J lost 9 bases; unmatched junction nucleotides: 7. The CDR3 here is CSAIRASGGAEQFF. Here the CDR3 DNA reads TGCAGTGCTATTAGGGCTAGCGGGGGGGCTGAGCAGTTCTTC.

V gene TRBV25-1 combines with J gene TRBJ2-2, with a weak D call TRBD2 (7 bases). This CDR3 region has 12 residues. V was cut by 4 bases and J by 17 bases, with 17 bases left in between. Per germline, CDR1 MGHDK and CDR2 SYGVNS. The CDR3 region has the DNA TGTGCCAGCAGTGTGTGGGCCGGGGGGCTTTTTTTT. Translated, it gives CASSVWAGGLFF.

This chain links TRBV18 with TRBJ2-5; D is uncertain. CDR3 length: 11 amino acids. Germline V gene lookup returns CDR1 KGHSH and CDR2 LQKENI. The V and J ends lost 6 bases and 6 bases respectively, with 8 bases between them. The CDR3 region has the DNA TGTGCCAGCTCGCAAGAAAAGACCCAGTACTTC. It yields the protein CASSQEKTQYF.

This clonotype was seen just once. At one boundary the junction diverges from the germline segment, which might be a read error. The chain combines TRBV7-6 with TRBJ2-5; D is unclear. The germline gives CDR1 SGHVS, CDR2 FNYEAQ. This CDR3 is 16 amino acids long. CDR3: CASSLTSRNTGETQYF. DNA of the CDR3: TGTGCCAGTAGCTTAACCTCAAGGAACACCGGGGAGACCCAGTACTTC.

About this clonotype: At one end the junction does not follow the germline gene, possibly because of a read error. CDR3 nucleotide sequence: TGTGCCACCACTCACCCCAGGGTAAACTGTGGCTACACCTTC. It translates to CATTHPRVNCGYTF. This rearrangement joins TRBV6-1 to TRBJ1-2, with D possibly matching TRBD1 (5 bases). Germline V lookup: CDR1 MNHNS, CDR2 SASEGT. The CDR3 has 14 residues.

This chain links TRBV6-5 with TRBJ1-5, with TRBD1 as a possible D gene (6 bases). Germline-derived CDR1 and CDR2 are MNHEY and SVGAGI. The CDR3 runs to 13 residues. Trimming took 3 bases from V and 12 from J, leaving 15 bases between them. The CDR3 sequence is CASSYNGDIGQHF. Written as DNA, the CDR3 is TGTGCCAGCAGTTATAATGGGGACATTGGCCAGCATTTT.

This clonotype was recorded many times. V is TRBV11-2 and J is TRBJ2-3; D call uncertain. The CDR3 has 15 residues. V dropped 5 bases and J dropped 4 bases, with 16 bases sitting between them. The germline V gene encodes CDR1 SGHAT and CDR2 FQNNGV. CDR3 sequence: CASSPNPVLPDTQYF. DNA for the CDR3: TGTGCCAGCAGCCCGAACCCGGTCCTCCCAGATACGCAGTATTTT.

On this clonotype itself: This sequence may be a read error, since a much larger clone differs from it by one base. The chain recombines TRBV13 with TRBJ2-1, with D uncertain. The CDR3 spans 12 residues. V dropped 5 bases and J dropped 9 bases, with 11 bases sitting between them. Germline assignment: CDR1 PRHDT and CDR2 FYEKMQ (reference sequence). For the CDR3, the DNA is TGTGCCAGCAGCCCATCGTGGGGTGAGCAGTTCTTC. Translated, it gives CASSPSWGEQFF.

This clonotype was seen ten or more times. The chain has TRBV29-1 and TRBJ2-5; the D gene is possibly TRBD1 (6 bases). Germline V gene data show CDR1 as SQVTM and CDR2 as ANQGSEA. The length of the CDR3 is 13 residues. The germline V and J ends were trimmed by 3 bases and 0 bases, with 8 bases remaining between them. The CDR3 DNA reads TGCAGCGTTGAGGGGACACACCAAGAGACCCAGTACTTC. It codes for CSVEGTHQETQYF.

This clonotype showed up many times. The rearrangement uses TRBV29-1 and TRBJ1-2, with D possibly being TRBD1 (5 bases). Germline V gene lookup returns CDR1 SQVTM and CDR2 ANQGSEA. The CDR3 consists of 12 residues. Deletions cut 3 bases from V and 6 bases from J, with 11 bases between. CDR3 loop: CSVELRGNGYTF. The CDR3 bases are TGCAGCGTTGAGCTTAGGGGAAATGGCTACACCTTC.

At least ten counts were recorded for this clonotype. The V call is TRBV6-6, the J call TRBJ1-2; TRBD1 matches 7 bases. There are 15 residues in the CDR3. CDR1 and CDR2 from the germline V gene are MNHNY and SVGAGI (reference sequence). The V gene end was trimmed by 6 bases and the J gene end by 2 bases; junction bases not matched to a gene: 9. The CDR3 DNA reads TGTGCCAGCAGGGCCGCCGGGACAGAAAACTATGGCTACACCTTC. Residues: CASRAAGTENYGYTF.

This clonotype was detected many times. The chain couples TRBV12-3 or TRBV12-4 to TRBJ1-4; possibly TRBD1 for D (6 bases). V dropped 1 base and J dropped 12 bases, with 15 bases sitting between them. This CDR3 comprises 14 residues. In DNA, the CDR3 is TGTGCCAGCAGTTTAGGGACAGCGCTAAAGGAACTGTTTTTT. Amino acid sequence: CASSLGTALKELFF.

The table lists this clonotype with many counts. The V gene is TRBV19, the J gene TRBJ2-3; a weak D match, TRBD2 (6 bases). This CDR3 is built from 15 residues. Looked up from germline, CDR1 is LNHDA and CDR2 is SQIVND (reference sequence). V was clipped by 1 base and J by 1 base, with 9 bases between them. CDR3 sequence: CASSIGSGGTDTQYF. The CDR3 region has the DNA TGTGCCAGTAGTATAGGTTCGGGGGGCACAGATACGCAGTATTTT.

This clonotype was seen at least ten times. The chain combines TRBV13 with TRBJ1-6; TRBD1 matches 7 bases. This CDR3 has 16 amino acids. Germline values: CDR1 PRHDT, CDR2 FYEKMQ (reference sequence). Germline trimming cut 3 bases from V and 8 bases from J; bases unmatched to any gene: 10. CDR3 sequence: CASSFPRGRVDSPLHF. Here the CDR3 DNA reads TGTGCCAGCAGCTTCCCGAGGGGGCGCGTCGATTCACCCCTCCACTTT.

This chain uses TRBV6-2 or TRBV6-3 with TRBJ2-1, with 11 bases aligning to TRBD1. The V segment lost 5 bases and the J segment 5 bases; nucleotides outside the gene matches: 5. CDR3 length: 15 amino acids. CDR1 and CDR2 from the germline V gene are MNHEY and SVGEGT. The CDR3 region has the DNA TGTGCCAGCAGTACACCGGGACAGGGGGACAATGAGCAGTTCTTC. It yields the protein CASSTPGQGDNEQFF.